This T cell receptor beta chain comes out of a study of blood T cell repertoires in COVID-19. Study information: Samples of COVID-19 (acute and convalescent) were obtained from the United States, Italy and Spain. Sample material is recorded as cDNA or gDNA derived from T cells, B-cell-depleted T cells, or PBMCs.

This clone is a singleton in its sample. This CDR3 is built from 14 residues. In germline, CDR1 is LNHNV, CDR2 YYDKDF (reference sequence). Trimming removed 0 bases from V and 3 bases from J, with 5 bases in between. Per the original data handling: Amplified reference gene primers provided the basis for estimating nucleated cell counts. TCRdb's copy holds only in-frame clones and misses some; the assay was immunoSEQ multiplex PCR. Clone size and V and J calls were adopted from that table, with D and trimming inferred from the DNA. The sample holds about 240,000 clones, 88% seen once. The sample was peripheral blood. This TCR derives from a woman between 40 and 55 years old who had recovered from COVID-19. V usage is TRBV15 and J usage is TRBJ2-2; D remains unclear. The CDR3 coding sequence is TGTGCCACCAGCAGAGATGGGCACACCGGGGAGCTGTTTTTT. Protein: CATSRDGHTGELFF. The whole variable domain, remainder taken from reference TRBV15 and TRBJ2-2, is DAMVIQNPRYQVTQFGKPVTLSCSQTLNHNVMYWYQQKSSQAPKLLFHYYDKDFNNEADTPDNFQSRRPNTSFCFLDIRSPGLGDTAMYLCATSRDGHTGELFFGEGSRLTVL.